This record concerns one T cell receptor beta chain sequence. This entry is derived from a study of shared clonotypes between healthy human individuals. TCRdb's table, derived via immunoSEQ multiplex PCR, lists solely in-frame clones and lacks some. The sample contains around 1.6 million clones, 95% to 99% of which appear only once. This TCR was recovered from a man aged 30 to 39 in good health. Sequencing was carried out using naive CD4+ T cells sorted from blood. Subset meaning: CD45RA+ positively selected.

The DNA of the CDR3 is TGTGCCAGTAGCGGACTAGTCTATGAGCAGTTCTTC. Residues: CASSGLVYEQFF. The gene calls are TRBV19 and TRBJ2-1, with TRBD2 matching over 7 bases. The V and J ends lost 6 bases and 8 bases, in that order; junction bases with no gene match: 4. The CDR3 covers 12 residues. Germline V lookup: CDR1 LNHDA, CDR2 SQIVND (reference sequence).